This T cell receptor (beta chain) was identified during a study of T cell responses to AZD1222 COVID-19 vaccine. From germline, CDR1 is LNHDA and CDR2 SQIVND (reference sequence). CDR3 length: 14 amino acids. J lost 2 bases, V lost 7 bases, and 7 bases had no gene match. Assay: immunoSEQ multiplex PCR; the TCRdb copy retains only in-frame clones and omits some. This table holds roughly 110,000 clones, about nine tenths found once. Comment on this clone: Its specificity is unknown.

Notes on the study in general: Samples come after the peak T cell response, not at day 14.

The source material was peripheral blood, sampled on day 0 of AZD1222 vaccination. J is TRBJ1-2 and V is TRBV19, with 7 nucleotides matching TRBD1. The sequence was obtained from an adult in good health. CDR3 region: CASIPQGTNYGYTF. The CDR3 DNA reads TGTGCCAGTATACCACAGGGGACAAACTATGGCTACACCTTC.